This TCR beta chain was profiled in a study of blood T cell repertoires in COVID-19. Measured with immunoSEQ multiplex PCR; TCRdb has only the in-frame clones, and not every one. This sample carries about 160,000 clones, approximately 81% of them seen once, and the ten largest clones take over 3%. Germline V gives CDR1 LGHDT, CDR2 YNNKEL (reference sequence). V lost 4 bases and J lost 6; bases outside the gene matches: 3. The CDR3 consists of 14 residues. This clone has just one count. Material for sequencing was peripheral blood. The clonotype comes from a human donor with acute or convalescent COVID-19. The donor label of this sample is uncertain. The chain recombines TRBV3-1 (or the pseudogene TRBV3-2) with TRBJ1-6; 7 bases are a match to TRBD1. CDR3 bases: TGTGCCAGCAGCCCTCAGGGGGGTAATTCACCCCTCCACTTT. As protein: CASSPQGGNSPLHF.